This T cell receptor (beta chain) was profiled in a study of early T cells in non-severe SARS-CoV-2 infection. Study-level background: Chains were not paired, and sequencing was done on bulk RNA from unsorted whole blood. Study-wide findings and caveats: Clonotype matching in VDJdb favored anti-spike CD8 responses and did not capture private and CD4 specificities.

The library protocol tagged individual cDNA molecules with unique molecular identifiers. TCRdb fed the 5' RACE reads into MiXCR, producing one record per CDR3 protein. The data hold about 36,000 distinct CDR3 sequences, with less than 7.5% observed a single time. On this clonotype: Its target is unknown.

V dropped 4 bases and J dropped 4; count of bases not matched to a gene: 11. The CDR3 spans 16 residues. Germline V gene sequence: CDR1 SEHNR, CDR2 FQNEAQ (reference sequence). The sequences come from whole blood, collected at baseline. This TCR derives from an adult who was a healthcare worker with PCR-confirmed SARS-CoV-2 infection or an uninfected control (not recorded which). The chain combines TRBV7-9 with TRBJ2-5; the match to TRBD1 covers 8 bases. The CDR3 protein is CASSSIRTGQGETQYF. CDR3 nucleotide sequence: TGTGCCAGCAGCTCGATCCGGACAGGGCAAGGAGAGACCCAGTACTTC.